The 5 T cell receptor beta chains reported below all come from one sample, sequenced in a study of cytomegalovirus exposure and HLA in healthy donors. This PCR relied on a set of 60 Vbeta primers and 13 Jbeta primers. The method was immunoSEQ multiplex PCR; TCRdb's version includes in-frame clones alone and lacks a portion of them. Of more than 150,000 clones listed, 70% to 85% were seen once; the top ten hold more than 6.5%. The sequenced sample consisted of PBMCs. The receptors originated from a woman aged 45-60 years in good health and CMV-seropositive.

V gene TRBV19 combines with J gene TRBJ1-4; D call uncertain. The CDR3 runs 15 residues. The germline V gene has CDR1 LNHDA and CDR2 SQIVND (reference sequence). V dropped 4 bases and J dropped 0 bases, with 9 bases sitting between them. DNA of the CDR3: TGTGCCAGTAGTACCCACAGTGCAACTAATGAAAAACTGTTTTTT. Translating gives CASSTHSATNEKLFF. Full variable domain (missing parts from reference TRBV19 and TRBJ1-4): DGGITQSPKYLFRKEGQNVTLSCEQNLNHDAMYWYRQDPGQGLRLIYYSQIVNDFQKGDIAEGYSVSREKKESFPLTVTSAQKNPTAFYLCASSTHSATNEKLFFGSGTQLSVL.

V and J are TRBV13 and TRBJ2-1, with TRBD2 identical over 13 bases. The germline V gene has CDR1 PRHDT and CDR2 FYEKMQ (reference sequence). The CDR3 runs to 16 residues. With V trimmed by 5 bases and J by 4 bases, 5 bases remained unmatched. The CDR3, as DNA: TGTGCCAGCAGCCAGAGACTAGCGGGGGGTTACAATGAGCAGTTCTTC. Protein: CASSQRLAGGYNEQFF.

V is TRBV11-2 and J is TRBJ2-2; D call uncertain. There are 14 residues in the CDR3. CDR1 and CDR2 (germline): SGHAT, FQNNGV. The ends were cut back, 1 base at V and 8 bases at J, with 11 bases in the middle. CDR3 sequence: CASSLVVKSGELFF. CDR3 nucleotide sequence: TGTGCCAGCAGCTTAGTAGTTAAGTCAGGGGAGCTGTTTTTT.

This clone was counted a single time. This chain uses TRBV29-1 with TRBJ1-1; 9 bases map to TRBD1. The germline CDR1 and CDR2 sequences are SQVTM and ANQGSEA. V lost 6 bases, J lost 4 bases, and 3 bases stayed unmatched. The CDR3 contains 12 residues. CDR3 in amino acids: CSVLTGGTEAFF. The CDR3 DNA follows: TGCAGCGTCCTGACAGGGGGCACTGAAGCTTTCTTT.

J is TRBJ2-5 and V is TRBV9; a weak D match, TRBD1 (6 bases). The J call may be incorrect, as the DNA end agrees better with TRBJ2-7. CDR3 length equals 15 residues. Looked up from germline, CDR1 is SGDLS and CDR2 is YYNGEE. The CDR3: CASSVEWGPDYEQYF. CDR3 nucleotides: TGTGCCAGCAGCGTAGAGTGGGGGCCCGACTACGAGCAGTACTTC.